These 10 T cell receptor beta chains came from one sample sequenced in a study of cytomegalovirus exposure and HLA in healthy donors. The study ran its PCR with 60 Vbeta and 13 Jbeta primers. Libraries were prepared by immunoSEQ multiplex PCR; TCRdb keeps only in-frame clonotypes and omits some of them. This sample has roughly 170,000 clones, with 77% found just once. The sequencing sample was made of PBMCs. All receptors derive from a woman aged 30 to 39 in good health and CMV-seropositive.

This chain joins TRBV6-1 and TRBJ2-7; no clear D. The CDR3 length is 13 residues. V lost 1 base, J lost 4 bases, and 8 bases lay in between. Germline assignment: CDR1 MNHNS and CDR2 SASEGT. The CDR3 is CASSEGNLYEQYF. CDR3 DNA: TGTGCCAGCAGTGAAGGTAACCTATACGAGCAGTACTTC.

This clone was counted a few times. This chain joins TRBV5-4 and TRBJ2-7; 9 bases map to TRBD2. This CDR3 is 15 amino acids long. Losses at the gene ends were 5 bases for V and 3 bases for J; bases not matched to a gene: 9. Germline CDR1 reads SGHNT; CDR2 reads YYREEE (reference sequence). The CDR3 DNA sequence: TGTGCCAGCAGGGCCGGGACTAGCTTTCTCTACGAGCAGTACTTC. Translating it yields CASRAGTSFLYEQYF.

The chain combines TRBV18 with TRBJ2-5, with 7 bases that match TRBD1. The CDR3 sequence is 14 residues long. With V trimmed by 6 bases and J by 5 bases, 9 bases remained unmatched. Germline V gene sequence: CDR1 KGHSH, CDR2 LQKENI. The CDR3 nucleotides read TGTGCCAGCTCCCGACAGGGTGGCCCGGAGACCCAGTACTTC. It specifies CASSRQGGPETQYF. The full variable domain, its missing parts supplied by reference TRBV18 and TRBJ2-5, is NAGVMQNPRHLVRRRGQEARLRCSPMKGHSHVYWYRQLPEEGLKFMVYLQKENIIDESGMPKERFSAEFPKEGPSILRIQQVVRGDSAAYFCASSRQGGPETQYFGPGTRLLVL.

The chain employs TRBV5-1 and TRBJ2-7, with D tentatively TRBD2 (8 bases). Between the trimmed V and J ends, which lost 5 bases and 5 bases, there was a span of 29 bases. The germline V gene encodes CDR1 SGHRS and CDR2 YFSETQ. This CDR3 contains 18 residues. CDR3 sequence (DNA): TGCGCCAGCAGTCCATCGGGACAGCCGGGACTAGGGGTTCACGAGCAGTACTTC. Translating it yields CASSPSGQPGLGVHEQYF. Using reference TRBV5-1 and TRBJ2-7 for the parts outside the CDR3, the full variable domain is KAGVTQTPRYLIKTRGQQVTLSCSPISGHRSVSWYQQTPGQGLQFLFEYFSETQRNKGNFPGRFSGRQFSNSRSEMNVSTLELGDSALYLCASSPSGQPGLGVHEQYFGPGTRLTVT.

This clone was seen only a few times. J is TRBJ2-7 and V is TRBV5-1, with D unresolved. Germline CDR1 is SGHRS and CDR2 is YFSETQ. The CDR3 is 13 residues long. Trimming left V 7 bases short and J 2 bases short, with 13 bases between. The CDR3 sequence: CASSPFGTYEQYF. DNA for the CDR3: TGCGCCAGCTCCCCCTTCGGTACCTACGAGCAGTACTTC.

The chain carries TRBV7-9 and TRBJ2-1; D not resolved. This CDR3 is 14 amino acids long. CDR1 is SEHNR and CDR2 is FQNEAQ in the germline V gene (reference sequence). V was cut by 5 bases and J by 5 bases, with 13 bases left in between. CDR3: CASSLSPLDNEQFF. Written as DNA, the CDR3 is TGTGCCAGCAGCCTTTCCCCTCTCGACAATGAGCAGTTCTTC. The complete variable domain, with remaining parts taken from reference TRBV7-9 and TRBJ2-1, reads DTGVSQNPRHKITKRGQNVTFRCDPISEHNRLYWYRQTLGQGPEFLTYFQNEAQLEKSRLLSDRFSAERPKGSFSTLEIQRTEQGDSAMYLCASSLSPLDNEQFFGPGTRLTVL.

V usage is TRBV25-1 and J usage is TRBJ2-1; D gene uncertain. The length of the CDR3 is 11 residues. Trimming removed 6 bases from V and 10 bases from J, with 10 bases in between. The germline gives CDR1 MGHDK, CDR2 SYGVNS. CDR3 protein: CASRHRGEQFF. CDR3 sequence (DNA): TGTGCCAGCAGACATCGAGGCGAGCAGTTCTTC.

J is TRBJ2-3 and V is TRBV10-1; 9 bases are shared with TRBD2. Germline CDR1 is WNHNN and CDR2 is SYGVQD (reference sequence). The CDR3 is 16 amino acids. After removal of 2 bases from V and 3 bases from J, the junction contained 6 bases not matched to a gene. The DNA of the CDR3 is TGCGCCAGCAGTGAGGTCAGCGGGAGGAAAACAGATACGCAGTATTTT. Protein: CASSEVSGRKTDTQYF.

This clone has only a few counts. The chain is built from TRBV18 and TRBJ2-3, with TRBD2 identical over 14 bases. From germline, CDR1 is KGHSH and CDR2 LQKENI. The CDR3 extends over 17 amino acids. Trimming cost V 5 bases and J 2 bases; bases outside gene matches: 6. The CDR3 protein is CASSSGLAGGITDTQYF. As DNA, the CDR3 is TGTGCCAGCTCATCAGGACTAGCGGGAGGCATCACAGATACGCAGTATTTT.

CDR3 in DNA: TGCGCCAGCAGCCGAGTACGGAACACTGAAGCTTTCTTT. Translated, it gives CASSRVRNTEAFF. The rearrangement uses TRBV4-3 and TRBJ1-1, with no clear D. V shed 4 bases and J shed 1 base, with 7 bases lying between them. Germline loops: CDR1 LGHNA, CDR2 YSLEER. There are 13 residues in the CDR3.